The rows below give T cell receptor beta chains drawn from one sample of a study of T and B cells in COVID-19 patients. MiXCR, applied by TCRdb to the multiplex PCR reads, yields one record per CDR3 protein. The data hold approximately 6,000 distinct CDR3 sequences, with approximately 28% observed a single time. The specimen was blood. These receptors were taken from a human donor with active COVID-19. CDR3s include the opening cysteine and the closing phenylalanine or tryptophan. The order of the fields is clone size, J gene, D gene, V gene, CDR3 protein, CDR3 DNA. A D gene is named only where the DNA matches it firmly. Clone size is shown for a subset of rows, as once, few, many or a class of expanded clone.

.,TRBJ1-3,.,TRBV7-9,CASSLTISGNTIYF,TGTGCCAGCAGCTTAACAATTTCTGGAAACACCATATATTTT
medium-sized,TRBJ1-1,.,TRBV18,CASRTGRNTEAFF,TGTGCCAGCCGAACGGGGAGGAACACTGAAGCTTTCTTT
medium-sized,TRBJ2-5,TRBD2,TRBV7-6,CASSLSADQRGALETQYF,TGTGCCAGCAGCTTAAGTGCGGATCAGCGGGGGGCCTTAGAGACCCAGTACTTC
.,TRBJ1-4,.,TRBV7-6,CASSRVAGGNEKLFF,TGTGCCAGCAGCAGGGTCGCCGGGGGGAATGAAAAACTGTTTTTT
medium-sized,TRBJ2-6,TRBD1,TRBV18,CASSQQGTGANVLTF,TGTGCCAGCTCACAACAGGGGACTGGGGCCAACGTCCTGACTTTC
.,TRBJ1-2,.,TRBV4-1,CASSQVGNYGYTF,TGCGCCAGCAGCCAAGTTGGGAACTATGGCTACACCTTC
large,TRBJ1-2,.,TRBV29-1,CSANRGDNYGYTF,TGCAGCGCAAACCGCGGGGACAACTATGGCTACACCTTC
medium-sized,TRBJ2-7,.,TRBV19,CASSKRQGSNEQYF,TGTGCCAGTAGTAAAAGGCAGGGGTCCAACGAGCAGTACTTC
.,TRBJ1-2,.,TRBV28,CASSLGAAGGYTF,TGTGCCAGCAGTTTAGGGGCGGCGGGAGGCTACACCTTC
medium-sized,TRBJ2-7,.,TRBV6-2/TRBV6-3,CASSSRTPPYEQYF,TGTGCCAGCAGTTCGAGGACTCCCCCCTACGAGCAGTACTTC
few,TRBJ2-2,.,TRBV7-2,CASSLGSQNTGELFF,TGTGCCAGCAGCTTAGGCAGCCAGAACACCGGGGAGCTGTTTTTT
.,TRBJ1-2,TRBD1,TRBV19,CASSRRDRGLNHGYTF,TGTGCCAGTAGCCGCCGGGACAGGGGGCTAAACCATGGCTACACCTTC
medium-sized,TRBJ2-7,.,TRBV5-5,CASSLLVATLYEQYF,TGTGCCAGCAGCTTACTAGTCGCTACCTTGTACGAGCAGTACTTC
.,TRBJ1-3,TRBD1,TRBV7-2,CASSLGQGAYSGNTIYF,TGTGCCAGCAGCTTAGGACAGGGGGCCTACTCTGGAAACACCATATATTTT
medium-sized,TRBJ1-5,.,TRBV18,CASSPRTDSNQPQHF,TGTGCCAGCTCACCACGGACAGATAGCAATCAGCCCCAGCATTTT
medium-sized,TRBJ2-7,.,TRBV5-5,CASSLSRAGGEGEQYF,TGTGCCAGCAGCTTGAGCCGAGCGGGTGGTGAGGGGGAGCAGTACTTC
few,TRBJ2-7,TRBD2,TRBV6-5,CASSGTSGELSYEQYF,TGTGCCAGCAGCGGGACTAGCGGGGAATTGAGCTACGAGCAGTACTTC
.,TRBJ1-5,.,TRBV19,CVSSYTAWEPQHF,TGTGTTAGTAGTTACACCGCCTGGGAGCCCCAGCATTTT
.,TRBJ2-3,.,TRBV12-3/TRBV12-4,CASSLDAATQYF,TGTGCCAGCAGTTTGGACGCTGCGACGCAGTATTTT
medium-sized,TRBJ1-5,.,TRBV7-9,CASSFGNQPQHF,TGTGCCAGCAGTTTCGGAAATCAGCCCCAGCATTTT
.,TRBJ1-5,.,TRBV6-5,CASSSPGPGLPQHF,TGTGCCAGCAGTTCACCGGGACCGGGTCTGCCCCAGCATTTT
medium-sized,TRBJ2-6,.,TRBV6-6,CASSLGGTGANVLTF,TGTGCCAGCAGTTTAGGGGGGACTGGGGCCAACGTCCTGACTTTC
few,TRBJ2-7,TRBD1,TRBV7-2,CASSRDRGYGEQYF,TGTGCCAGCAGCCGGGACAGGGGATATGGAGAGCAGTACTTC
.,TRBJ2-7,.,TRBV5-5,CASSLAGVAEQYF,TGTGCCAGCAGCTTGGCCGGGGTGGCTGAGCAGTACTTC
few,TRBJ2-1,TRBD2,TRBV30,CAWKLASGGALFQFF,TGTGCCTGGAAATTGGCTAGCGGGGGGGCCTTATTTCAGTTCTTC
medium-sized,TRBJ1-3,.,TRBV19,CASSIRDLSGDTIYF,TGTGCCAGTAGTATCCGGGACCTCTCAGGGGACACCATATATTTT
medium-sized,TRBJ2-2,TRBD1,TRBV15,CATSRDQGAGELFF,TGTGCCACCAGCAGGGACCAGGGGGCCGGGGAGCTGTTTTTT
.,TRBJ2-7,.,TRBV5-1,CASTSLGAQGGHEQYF,TGCGCCAGCACTTCCCTCGGGGCACAGGGTGGACACGAGCAGTACTTC
.,TRBJ2-1,.,TRBV13,CASKGGGPGFQFF,TGTGCCAGCAAGGGCGGGGGCCCTGGCTTTCAGTTCTTC
medium-sized,TRBJ1-1,.,TRBV6-5,CASSPGRSNTEAFF,TGTGCCAGCAGTCCCGGACGGTCGAACACTGAAGCTTTCTTT
.,TRBJ1-1,.,TRBV20-1,CSARDPGVSNTEAFF,TGCAGTGCTAGAGATCCGGGGGTCTCTAACACTGAAGCTTTCTTT
.,TRBJ2-3,TRBD1,TRBV7-2,CASILPPGGPLDTQYF,TGTGCCAGCATCCTTCCGCCAGGGGGCCCCCTGGATACGCAGTATTTT
medium-sized,TRBJ2-1,TRBD1,TRBV6-5,CASRGTGVEYNEQFF,TGTGCCAGCAGGGGGACAGGGGTAGAGTACAATGAGCAGTTCTTC
few,TRBJ2-5,.,TRBV5-6,CASNLGGGWETQYF,TGTGCCAGCAACCTCGGTGGGGGCTGGGAGACCCAGTACTTC
few,TRBJ2-1,TRBD2,TRBV5-1,CASSLPTSGGANEQFF,TGCGCCAGCAGCCTGCCTACTAGCGGGGGGGCCAATGAGCAGTTCTTC
.,TRBJ1-3,.,TRBV12-3/TRBV12-4,CATGLRDRLIGTIYF,TGTGCCACCGGACTTCGGGACCGCCTTATCGGCACCATATATTTT
.,TRBJ1-4,TRBD1,TRBV6-5,CARETGDEKLFF,TGTGCCAGGGAGACAGGGGATGAAAAACTGTTTTTT